The 11 T cell receptor beta chains below come from one sample, sequenced in a study of blood T cells in healthy people across ages. It was with a sample-barcoded 5' primer and a J-beta primer mix that a second PCR of about 6 to 11 cycles was run. TCRdb reprocessed the 5' RACE reads with MiXCR, giving one entry per CDR3 protein. Of more than 1,400,000 distinct CDR3 sequences listed, 42% were seen once; the top ten hold roughly 7.9%. Sample: blood. All receptors derive from a woman aged 18 to 35 in good health.

The gene calls are TRBV7-9 and TRBJ2-7; 15 bases match TRBD2. V gave up 8 bases and J gave up 0 bases; unmatched junction bases: 8. The germline V gene has CDR1 SEHNR and CDR2 FQNEAQ (reference sequence). The CDR3 consists of 17 residues. The CDR3 sequence is CASGKGTSGGYSYEQYF. In nucleotides, the CDR3 is TGTGCCAGCGGCAAAGGGACTAGCGGGGGGTACTCCTACGAGCAGTACTTC.

The sample holds a few counts of this clonotype. The V and J genes are TRBV6-1 and TRBJ2-6; D is unresolved. CDR3 length: 14 amino acids. Germline CDR1 reads MNHNS; CDR2 reads SASEGT. V lost 7 bases and J lost 2, with 9 bases in between. The CDR3 DNA follows: TGTGCCAGCATGTACTCGCCTGGGGCCAACGTCCTGACTTTC. It yields the protein CASMYSPGANVLTF.

CDR3 in DNA: TGTGCCAGCAGACATGACAGGGATATAAGCGAGCAGTACTTC. Its protein product is CASRHDRDISEQYF. The V call is TRBV11-2, the J call TRBJ2-7, with 7 bases matching TRBD1. J was trimmed by 6 bases and V by 6 bases; bases with no gene match: 11. CDR1 and CDR2 from the germline V gene are SGHAT and FQNNGV. This CDR3 region has 14 residues. The full variable domain, rest sourced from reference TRBV11-2 and TRBJ2-7, is EAGVAQSPRYKIIEKRQSVAFWCNPISGHATLYWYQQILGQGPKLLIQFQNNGVVDDSQLPKDRFSAERLKGVDSTLKIQPAKLEDSAVYLCASRHDRDISEQYFGPGTRLTVT.

The CDR3 bases are TGTGCCAGCAGTTCCGCCGGGACTAGCGGGGAGAATGAGCAGTTCTTC. Translating gives CASSSAGTSGENEQFF. V gene TRBV28 combines with J gene TRBJ2-1, with 13 bases identical to TRBD2. The V gene's germline CDR1 is MDHEN and CDR2 SYDVKM. The CDR3 totals 16 residues. With 4 bases clipped from V and 7 bases from J, the junction kept 7 bases outside the gene matches. The whole variable domain, remainder taken from reference TRBV28 and TRBJ2-1, is DVKVTQSSRYLVKRTGEKVFLECVQDMDHENMFWYRQDPGLGLRLIYFSYDVKMKEKGDIPEGYSVSREKKERFSLILESASTNQTSMYLCASSSAGTSGENEQFFGPGTRLTVL.

This rearrangement joins TRBV24-1 to TRBJ2-1; no definite D call. V dropped 4 bases and J dropped 6 bases, with 12 bases sitting between them. Germline V CDR1 and CDR2: KGHDR, SFDVKD. The CDR3 loop spans 14 amino acids. The chain's CDR3 is CATSDRRATNEQFF. The CDR3 DNA sequence: TGTGCCACCAGTGACCGCCGGGCAACCAATGAGCAGTTCTTC.

The rearrangement joins TRBV6-5 to TRBJ2-7; D not certain. CDR1 MNHEY and CDR2 SVGAGI come from the germline V gene. V gave up 7 bases and J gave up 2 bases, with 15 bases separating them. The CDR3 runs 14 residues. Written as DNA, the CDR3 is TGTGCCAGCAAGGAGTCAGGAATTACCTACGAGCAGTACTTC. The encoded protein is CASKESGITYEQYF.

In the case of this clonotype: At one boundary the junction diverges from the germline segment, which might be a read error. The rearrangement joins TRBV12-3 or TRBV12-4 to TRBJ2-3, with D maybe TRBD2 (5 bases). CDR3 length equals 15 residues. CDR3 sequence: CASSVTRASTDMQYF. The CDR3 DNA follows: TGTGCCAGCAGTGTAACTAGGGCTAGCACAGATATGCAGTATTTT.

This clonotype was detected a few times. The J gene is TRBJ1-2, the V gene TRBV7-8; 7 bases agree with TRBD1. CDR1 and CDR2 (germline): SGHVS, FQNEAQ. Losses at the gene ends were 4 bases for V and 5 bases for J; bases not matched to a gene: 10. The CDR3 length is 15 residues. This CDR3 is CASSSDPGQQYGYTF. CDR3 nucleotides: TGTGCCAGCAGCTCCGACCCGGGACAGCAGTATGGCTACACCTTC.

The J gene is TRBJ1-2, the V gene TRBV7-2; D call uncertain. Germline CDR1 reads SGHTA; CDR2 reads FQGNSA. This CDR3 spans 14 amino acids. Trimming removed 5 bases from V and 2 bases from J, with 12 bases in between. CDR3 loop: CASSPQRFNYGYTF. CDR3 nucleotide sequence: TGTGCCAGCAGCCCACAGAGGTTCAACTATGGCTACACCTTC.

Details on this clonotype: The junction does not match germline at one end; this may be a read error. The J gene is TRBJ1-6, the V gene TRBV5-1; D ambiguous. The CDR3 spans 15 residues. Germline V gene lookup returns CDR1 SGHRS and CDR2 YFSETQ. The CDR3 sequence: CASSLTGSYNAPLHF. The CDR3, as DNA: TGCGCCAGCAGCTTGACCGGCTCCTATAATGCACCCCTCCACTTT.

The gene calls are TRBV6-5 and TRBJ2-5; D remains ambiguous. CDR1 and CDR2 (germline): MNHEY, SVGAGI. There are 13 residues in the CDR3. The V and J ends lost 6 bases and 11 bases respectively, with 19 bases between them. This CDR3 is CASSPSNYNEQYF. CDR3 nucleotides: TGTGCCAGCAGCCCGAGTAACTACAATGAGCAGTACTTC.